Presented here are 5 T cell receptor beta chains from one specimen sequenced in a study of blood T cell repertoires in COVID-19. Clones were read by immunoSEQ multiplex PCR, and TCRdb kept only the in-frame ones, dropping some. The sample has some 54,000 clones, 75% to 95% seen once; the top ten hold about 2.2%. The sequenced sample was peripheral blood. Receptors were obtained from a man aged 55 to 70 with acute or convalescent COVID-19.

The rearrangement uses TRBV7-3 and TRBJ1-1; 9 bases agree with TRBD1. The CDR3 contains 13 residues. CDR1 and CDR2 (germline): SGHTA, FQGTGA. V lost 4 bases to trimming and J lost 8 bases; unmatched junction nucleotides: 5. The CDR3 DNA follows: TGTGCCAGCAGCTCGGACAGGGGTCTAGAAGCTTTCTTT. It yields the protein CASSSDRGLEAFF.

The rearrangement joins TRBV11-3 to TRBJ1-1; D remains ambiguous. The CDR3 length is 14 residues. Germline V gives CDR1 SGHNT, CDR2 YENEEA. Trimming shortened V by 5 bases and J by 1 base, and 11 bases separated the two germline ends. CDR3 loop: CASSARRSNTEAFF. CDR3 coding DNA: TGTGCCAGCAGCGCGCGCCGCTCGAACACTGAAGCTTTCTTT.

The chain links TRBV6-5 to TRBJ2-5; 8 nucleotides line up with TRBD1. CDR3 length: 14 amino acids. In germline, CDR1 is MNHEY, CDR2 SVGAGI. The junction had 4 bases not matched to a gene; V was cut back by 5 bases and J by 2 bases. CDR3 nucleotide sequence: TGTGCCAGCAGTCGGGACAGGTGGCAAGAGACCCAGTACTTC. Its translation is CASSRDRWQETQYF.

This sequence joins TRBV7-6 and TRBJ1-2, with a weak D call TRBD1 (6 bases). The V end lost 0 bases, the J end lost 7 bases, and 15 bases lay between the germline ends. The CDR3 spans 15 residues. CDR1 is SGHVS, CDR2 FNYEAQ, per germline. CDR3 protein: CASSLATKGVGGYTF. The CDR3, as DNA: TGTGCCAGCAGCTTAGCTACTAAGGGGGTGGGTGGCTACACCTTC. Together with reference TRBV7-6 and TRBJ1-2, the CDR3 gives the full variable domain: GAGVSQSPRYKVTKRGQDVALRCDPISGHVSLYWYRQALGQGPEFLTYFNYEAQQDKSGLPNDRFSAERPEGSISTLTIQRTEQRDSAMYRCASSLATKGVGGYTFGSGTRLTVV.

The genes are TRBV6-5 and TRBJ1-5; D call uncertain. Germline values: CDR1 MNHEY, CDR2 SVGAGI. V lost 6 bases to trimming and J lost 0 bases, with 12 bases between them. CDR3 size: 15 residues. CDR3 sequence (DNA): TGTGCCAGCAGCTACGAGCCGTATAGCAATCAGCCCCAGCATTTT. This translates into CASSYEPYSNQPQHF.